The subject of this entry is one T cell receptor beta chain. What it binds is not known. At the time of sampling, donors were nominally healthy, though unrecorded immune exposures were likely. Germline trimming cut 5 bases from V and 5 bases from J; bases unmatched to any gene: 10. CDR1 and CDR2 from the germline V gene are MNHEY and SVGAGI. The CDR3 has 15 amino acids. Researchers ran the PCR with 60 Vbeta and 13 Jbeta primers. TCRdb keeps only in-frame clones here, not all; method: immunoSEQ multiplex PCR. The data contain 150,000 to 200,000 clones, almost 85% of them singletons. This specimen comes from a study of cytomegalovirus exposure and HLA in healthy donors. Turning to the study itself: Out of about 180 million T cells, an earlier analysis found some 120 million unique TCR beta sequences in total.

Study-level results: Earlier analysis yielded a pattern in which most TCR beta V segments were productive about 87% or about 30% of the time. The authors later found TCR association rates varying by HLA locus, with DRB1 most and HLA-C fewest.

The sequenced sample consisted of PBMCs. V gene TRBV6-5 combines with J gene TRBJ1-2; 8 nucleotides align to TRBD1. This clonotype originated in a woman in her forties or fifties in good health and CMV-seronegative. The CDR3 nucleotides are TGTGCCAGCAGTCGTACTACACAGGGGGGGTATGGCTACACCTTC. Encoded protein: CASSRTTQGGYGYTF.